This TCR beta chain emerged from a study of blood T cell repertoires in COVID-19. Sequenced by immunoSEQ multiplex PCR; TCRdb stores in-frame clones only, minus some. The sample consists of roughly 30,000 clones, roughly nine tenths of them appearing once. There are 13 residues in the CDR3. J lost 9 bases, V lost 6 bases, and 2 bases had no gene match. Germline lookup yields CDR1 SQVTM and CDR2 ANQGSEA. The clonotype originates from a man older than 75 with acute or convalescent COVID-19. The material sequenced was peripheral blood. The chain recombines TRBV29-1 with TRBJ2-1; 16 bases are shared with TRBD2. CDR3 in amino acids: CSVGLAGGGEQFF. CDR3 in DNA: TGCAGCGTGGGACTAGCGGGAGGGGGTGAGCAGTTCTTC.